A single sample is the source of the 27 T cell receptor beta chains below, sequenced in a study of cytomegalovirus exposure and HLA in healthy donors. The PCR employed 60 Vbeta primers together with 13 Jbeta primers. This table comes from immunoSEQ multiplex PCR, and its TCRdb copy is limited to in-frame clones, with some not included. The table lists around 220,000 clones, nearly 80% of them singletons. Sequencing was carried out using PBMCs. These TCRs come from a young man in good health and CMV-seronegative.

This sequence joins TRBV7-8 and TRBJ1-4; unclear D gene. V was pared by 1 base and J by 0 bases, with 9 bases between. Germline CDR1 reads SGHVS; CDR2 reads FQNEAQ. The length of the CDR3 is 16 residues. The CDR3 region is CASSLGFGTTNEKLFF. In DNA, the CDR3 is TGTGCCAGCAGCTTAGGTTTCGGTACAACTAATGAAAAACTGTTTTTT.

This clone was seen more than once but under ten times. The chain uses TRBV4-3 and TRBJ2-7; D possibly corresponds to TRBD1 (6 bases). CDR3 length: 15 residues. V was clipped by 1 base and J by 1 base, with 11 bases between them. CDR1 is LGHNA, CDR2 YSLEER, per germline. The CDR3 nucleotides read TGCGCCAGCAGCCAAGTTCCCGGACAGTCCTACGAGCAGTACTTC. The encoded protein is CASSQVPGQSYEQYF.

V usage is TRBV10-3 and J usage is TRBJ2-2; D remains unclear. CDR3 length: 15 amino acids. CDR1 and CDR2 from the germline V gene are ENHRY and SYGVKD. V was trimmed by 0 bases and J by 4 bases, leaving 9 bases between them. CDR3 residues: CAISESQAPTGELFF. Written as DNA, the CDR3 is TGTGCCATCAGTGAGTCCCAAGCTCCCACCGGGGAGCTGTTTTTT.

For the CDR3, the DNA is TGCGCCAGCAGCCAAGATTTCCGGGACAGGGGGCGGGATACGCAGTATTTT. It translates to CASSQDFRDRGRDTQYF. The chain combines TRBV4-3 with TRBJ2-3, with 12 bases lining up with TRBD1. CDR3 length: 17 amino acids. The germline gives CDR1 LGHNA, CDR2 YSLEER. V lost 0 bases to trimming and J lost 6 bases; unmatched junction nucleotides: 7.

This clone was counted only a few times. The chain carries TRBV4-3 and TRBJ2-3; perhaps TRBD2 as D (5 bases). The germline CDR1 and CDR2 sequences are LGHNA and YSLEER. Between the trimmed V and J ends, which lost 5 bases and 9 bases, there was a span of 15 bases. The length of the CDR3 is 13 residues. This chain's CDR3 is CASSKTRSDTQYF. CDR3 nucleotide sequence: TGCGCCAGCAGCAAAACTAGGAGCGACACGCAGTATTTT.

This sequence joins TRBV27 and TRBJ2-5; 13 bases align to TRBD2. The J segment lost 5 bases and the V segment lost 5 bases, leaving 8 bases of the junction unmatched. The germline CDR1 and CDR2 sequences are MNHEY and SMNVEV (reference sequence). The CDR3 is 16 amino acids. The CDR3 is CASSPRTSGSMETQYF. The CDR3 region has the DNA TGTGCCAGCAGTCCCCGGACTAGCGGGAGTATGGAGACCCAGTACTTC.

This chain uses TRBV4-1 with TRBJ1-1; D unresolved. Germline CDR1 and CDR2: MGHRA and YSYEKL. V lost 1 base, J lost 1 base, and 7 bases lay in between. The CDR3 runs 14 residues. Here the CDR3 reads CASSQGEKNTEAFF. The CDR3 DNA reads TGCGCCAGCAGCCAAGGGGAGAAGAACACTGAAGCTTTCTTT.

This chain uses TRBV4-2 with TRBJ1-5; 7 bases align to TRBD1. V lost 1 base, J lost 2 bases, and 5 bases stayed unmatched. Germline loops: CDR1 LGHNA, CDR2 YNFKEQ. This CDR3 comprises 16 residues. The CDR3 region is CASSQGQGSGNQPQHF. CDR3 nucleotides: TGTGCCAGCAGCCAAGGACAGGGAAGTGGCAATCAGCCCCAGCATTTT.

This clone was detected only once. This chain uses TRBV7-2 with TRBJ1-3, with 9 bases matching TRBD1. The trim removed 6 bases at V and 7 bases at J, leaving 1 base unmatched. Germline V gives CDR1 SGHTA, CDR2 FQGNSA. CDR3 size: 12 residues. This CDR3 is CASSTGGNTIYF. In DNA, the CDR3 is TGTGCCAGCAGTACAGGGGGCAACACCATATATTTT.

The chain carries TRBV7-9 and TRBJ2-1, with 10 positions matching TRBD1. Germline values: CDR1 SEHNR, CDR2 FQNEAQ (reference sequence). The J segment lost 10 bases and the V segment lost 4 bases, leaving 7 bases of the junction unmatched. CDR3 length: 14 amino acids. CDR3 DNA sequence: TGTGCCAGCAGCTCACCGACAGGGGGCCACGAGCAGTTCTTC. Translated, it gives CASSSPTGGHEQFF.

This clone was counted between two and nine times. The chain uses TRBV28 and TRBJ2-1; perhaps TRBD2 as D (5 bases). Trimming left V 5 bases short and J 5 bases short, with 10 bases between. This CDR3 comprises 13 residues. Germline assignment: CDR1 MDHEN and CDR2 SYDVKM. CDR3 sequence reads: CASSGGPNNEQFF. The CDR3, as DNA: TGTGCCAGCAGTGGAGGCCCCAACAATGAGCAGTTCTTC.

CDR3 region: CASSHSTGLASDEQFF. The CDR3, as DNA: TGTGCCAGCAGCCACTCCACGGGACTAGCGAGTGATGAGCAGTTCTTC. The chain has TRBV4-2 and TRBJ2-1, with 10 bases that match TRBD2. J gave up 8 bases and V 3 bases, and 10 bases lay outside the gene matches. This CDR3 is built from 16 residues. Germline assignment: CDR1 LGHNA and CDR2 YNFKEQ.

This clone was counted a single time. The chain employs TRBV18 and TRBJ2-7, with 9 positions matching TRBD1. The CDR3 loop spans 15 amino acids. Germline values: CDR1 KGHSH, CDR2 LQKENI. V was pared by 3 bases and J by 3 bases, with 6 bases of the junction left unmatched. CDR3 amino acids: CASSPRQGEFYEQYF. CDR3 nucleotide sequence: TGTGCCAGCTCACCTCGACAGGGGGAGTTCTACGAGCAGTACTTC.

The table lists this clone with a few counts. This chain's CDR3 is CASSEAYRGEEKLFF. For the CDR3, the DNA is TGTGCCAGCAGTGAAGCCTACAGGGGGGAGGAAAAACTGTTTTTT. The rearrangement links TRBV6-1 to TRBJ1-4, with 8 bases that match TRBD1. The germline V gene has CDR1 MNHNS and CDR2 SASEGT. Germline trimming cut 0 bases from V and 8 bases from J; bases unmatched to any gene: 5. The CDR3 totals 15 residues.

The chain combines TRBV6-1 with TRBJ2-1, with D uncertain. V shed 6 bases and J shed 0 bases, with 12 bases lying between them. The V gene's germline CDR1 is MNHNS and CDR2 SASEGT. The CDR3 sequence is 15 residues long. The CDR3 protein is CASRLQTSSYNEQFF. In nucleotides, the CDR3 is TGTGCCAGCAGACTCCAAACGAGCTCCTACAATGAGCAGTTCTTC.

The chain carries TRBV10-1 and TRBJ1-6; D may be TRBD1 (6 bases). Per germline, CDR1 WNHNN and CDR2 SYGVQD (reference sequence). The germline V and J ends were trimmed by 6 bases and 0 bases, with 15 bases remaining between them. CDR3 size: 17 residues. CDR3 in amino acids: CASRGGSAYSYNSPLHF. The DNA of the CDR3 is TGCGCCAGCAGAGGGGGATCGGCCTACTCCTATAATTCACCCCTCCACTTT.

This rearrangement joins TRBV15 to TRBJ1-5; no clear D. CDR1 is LNHNV, CDR2 YYDKDF, per germline (reference sequence). The V gene lost 6 bases and the J gene lost 2 bases, with 11 bases spanning the gap. The CDR3 is made up of 14 amino acids. The CDR3 region has the DNA TGTGCCACCAGGCCCGGAGAGGGCAATCAGCCCCAGCATTTT. This translates into CATRPGEGNQPQHF. The whole variable domain, filled in from reference TRBV15 and TRBJ1-5, reads DAMVIQNPRYQVTQFGKPVTLSCSQTLNHNVMYWYQQKSSQAPKLLFHYYDKDFNNEADTPDNFQSRRPNTSFCFLDIRSPGLGDTAMYLCATRPGEGNQPQHFGDGTRLSIL.

The V and J genes are TRBV7-9 and TRBJ2-1, with 12 bases that match TRBD1. CDR3 length: 14 amino acids. J gave up 7 bases and V 5 bases, and 3 bases lay outside the gene matches. Germline lookup yields CDR1 SEHNR and CDR2 FQNEAQ (reference sequence). CDR3 loop: CASSPGQGANEQFF. The CDR3 DNA is TGTGCCAGCAGCCCGGGACAGGGGGCAAATGAGCAGTTCTTC.

This sequence joins TRBV2 and TRBJ2-7; TRBD2 matches at 7 bases. The length of the CDR3 is 15 residues. J was trimmed by 2 bases and V by 6 bases; bases with no gene match: 10. Germline loops: CDR1 SNHLY, CDR2 FYNNEI. The CDR3 nucleotides read TGTGCCAGCAGGAGTCCGCTAGCGGATCCCTACGAGCAGTACTTC. Its translation is CASRSPLADPYEQYF.

This chain connects TRBV27 to TRBJ2-1; 7 bases agree with TRBD2. Per the germline V gene, CDR1 is MNHEY and CDR2 is SMNVEV (reference sequence). The V segment lost 4 bases and the J segment 8 bases; nucleotides outside the gene matches: 11. The CDR3 is 15 amino acids. DNA for the CDR3: TGTGCCAGCAGTTCCCCCGGGACTAAGTCTGATGAGCAGTTCTTC. As protein: CASSSPGTKSDEQFF.

The V call is TRBV5-5, the J call TRBJ1-3, with TRBD1 matching 7 bases. This CDR3 is 16 amino acids long. The germline V gene encodes CDR1 SGHKS and CDR2 YYEKEE (reference sequence). Unmatched junction bases numbered 7, after V lost 4 bases and J lost 0 bases. The DNA for the CDR3 is TGTGCCAGCAGCCCGTCGGGACAGACCTCTGGAAACACCATATATTTT. Translation: CASSPSGQTSGNTIYF. Full variable domain (outside the CDR3, taken from reference TRBV5-5 and TRBJ1-3): DAGVTQSPTHLIKTRGQQVTLRCSPISGHKSVSWYQQVLGQGPQFIFQYYEKEERGRGNFPDRFSARQFPNYSSELNVNALLLGDSALYLCASSPSGQTSGNTIYFGEGSWLTVV.

J is TRBJ1-1 and V is TRBV7-9, with D perhaps matching TRBD1 (5 bases). V was cut by 5 bases and J by 4 bases, with 14 bases left in between. CDR1 SEHNR and CDR2 FQNEAQ come from the germline V gene (reference sequence). The CDR3 runs 14 residues. The CDR3 region is CASSPPGRSTEAFF. Written as DNA, the CDR3 is TGTGCCAGCAGCCCCCCAGGGAGGAGCACTGAAGCTTTCTTT.

V and J are TRBV4-1 and TRBJ2-1; 12 bases are shared with TRBD2. The CDR3 contains 16 residues. From germline, CDR1 is MGHRA and CDR2 YSYEKL. The junction had 6 bases not matched to a gene; V was cut back by 1 base and J by 8 bases. This chain's CDR3 is CASSQAGLAGGDEQFF. Here the CDR3 DNA reads TGCGCCAGCAGCCAAGCGGGGCTAGCGGGGGGGGATGAGCAGTTCTTC.

The J gene is TRBJ2-7, the V gene TRBV28; 7 bases fit TRBD2. The CDR3 runs to 10 residues. Trimming removed 8 bases from V and 10 bases from J; junction bases left unmatched: 5. Germline V gene lookup returns CDR1 MDHEN and CDR2 SYDVKM. The CDR3 nucleotides read TGTGCCAGCCGCGGGGGAGGACAGTACTTC. Translation gives CASRGGGQYF.

The V and J genes are TRBV7-2 and TRBJ2-3, with D uncertain. In germline, CDR1 is SGHTA, CDR2 FQGNSA. The V and J ends lost 4 bases and 3 bases respectively, with 2 bases between them. The CDR3 totals 11 residues. CDR3 nucleotides: TGTGCCAGCAGCTCAACAGATACGCAGTATTTT. Translated: CASSSTDTQYF.

The sample holds a few counts of this clone. V gene TRBV9 combines with J gene TRBJ2-5; maybe TRBD2 (5 bases). Trimming pared 4 bases from V and 4 bases from J, leaving 11 bases between. The CDR3 is 13 residues long. CDR1 and CDR2 (germline): SGDLS, YYNGEE. The CDR3 loop is CASSRDEGETQYF. The CDR3 DNA is TGTGCCAGCAGCCGGGATGAGGGAGAGACCCAGTACTTC.

The sample holds a few counts of this clone. The V gene is TRBV28, the J gene TRBJ2-1; 11 bases match TRBD1. Germline CDR1 and CDR2: MDHEN and SYDVKM. This CDR3 is built from 15 residues. The trim removed 5 bases at V and 7 bases at J, leaving 7 bases unmatched. The CDR3 protein is CASSGQGAPRNEQFF. The DNA of the CDR3 is TGTGCCAGCAGTGGACAGGGGGCGCCAAGGAATGAGCAGTTCTTC.